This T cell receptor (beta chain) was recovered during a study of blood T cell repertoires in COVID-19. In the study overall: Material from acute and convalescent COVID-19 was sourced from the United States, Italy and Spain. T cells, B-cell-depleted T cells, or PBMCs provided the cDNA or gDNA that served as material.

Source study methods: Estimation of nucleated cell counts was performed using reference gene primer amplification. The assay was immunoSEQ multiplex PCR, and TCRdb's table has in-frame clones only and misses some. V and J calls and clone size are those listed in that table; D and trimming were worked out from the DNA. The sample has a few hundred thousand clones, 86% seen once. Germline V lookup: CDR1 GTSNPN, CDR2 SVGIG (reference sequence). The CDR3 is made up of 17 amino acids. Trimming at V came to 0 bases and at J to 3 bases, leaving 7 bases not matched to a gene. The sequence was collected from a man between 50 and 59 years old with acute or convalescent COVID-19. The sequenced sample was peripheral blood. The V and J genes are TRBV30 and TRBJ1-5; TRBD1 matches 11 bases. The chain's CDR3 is CAWSVKGTGGINQPQHF. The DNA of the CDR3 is TGTGCCTGGAGTGTAAAGGGGACAGGGGGAATCAATCAGCCCCAGCATTTT.